The 7 T cell receptor beta chains below come from one sample, sequenced in a study of blood T cell repertoires in COVID-19. The method was immunoSEQ multiplex PCR; TCRdb's version includes in-frame clones alone and lacks a portion of them. The sample carries some 86,000 clones, 80% to 95% recorded once. Sequenced input: peripheral blood. These receptors all stem from a human donor with active COVID-19. The donor label of this sample is uncertain.

V and J are TRBV6-5 and TRBJ2-1; the D gene is possibly TRBD2 (7 bases). Trimming removed 6 bases from V and 9 bases from J, with 21 bases in between. Per the germline V gene, CDR1 is MNHEY and CDR2 is SVGAGI. This CDR3 has 15 amino acids. The DNA for the CDR3 is TGTGCCAGCAGCCTAGGGGGGGCAATTCGGGGTGAGCAGTTCTTC. Encoded protein: CASSLGGAIRGEQFF.

The chain links TRBV3-1 (or the pseudogene TRBV3-2) to TRBJ1-2; D is uncertain. V gave up 3 bases and J gave up 0 bases, with 17 bases separating them. Germline V lookup: CDR1 LGHDT, CDR2 YNNKEL (reference sequence). This CDR3 has 17 residues. The CDR3 protein is CASSHLARHTSNYGYTF. The CDR3 DNA follows: TGTGCCAGCAGCCACCTCGCACGACATACCTCTAACTATGGCTACACCTTC.

V is TRBV3-1 (or the pseudogene TRBV3-2) and J is TRBJ2-5; the D gene is possibly TRBD2 (6 bases). V was cut by 1 base and J by 8 bases, with 20 bases left in between. The CDR3 runs 16 residues. Germline V lookup: CDR1 LGHDT, CDR2 YNNKEL (reference sequence). CDR3 coding DNA: TGTGCCAGCAGCCAAGGGGGGAGGCCCGGGGAAAGAACCCAGTACTTC. Protein: CASSQGGRPGERTQYF.

This clone came up once. The J gene is TRBJ1-2, the V gene TRBV7-8; no definite D call. The CDR3 covers 16 residues. Deletions cut 4 bases from V and 8 bases from J, with 23 bases between. Germline V lookup: CDR1 SGHVS, CDR2 FQNEAQ. The CDR3 is CASSSEGDSVGGGYTF. The CDR3 bases are TGTGCCAGCAGCTCGGAGGGAGACTCAGTAGGAGGGGGCTACACCTTC.

This clone came up once. V usage is TRBV6-5 and J usage is TRBJ1-3, with 9 bases matching TRBD1. CDR3 length: 13 amino acids. From germline, CDR1 is MNHEY and CDR2 SVGAGI. V trimming: 9 bases; J trimming: 8 bases; junction bases outside the gene matches: 8. The CDR3 is CASYRGLLDTIYF. CDR3 nucleotides: TGTGCCAGTTACAGGGGGCTTTTGGACACCATATATTTT.

The chain is built from TRBV19 and TRBJ1-1, with 7 bases that match TRBD1. Looked up from germline, CDR1 is LNHDA and CDR2 is SQIVND (reference sequence). V trimming: 5 bases; J trimming: 1 base; junction bases outside the gene matches: 4. The CDR3 length is 14 residues. The CDR3 DNA is TGTGCCAGTAGTTACAGGGGCCAGAACACTGAAGCTTTCTTT. Its protein product is CASSYRGQNTEAFF.

This chain joins TRBV27 and TRBJ2-1, with 11 bases aligning to TRBD2. With 5 bases clipped from V and 5 bases from J, the junction kept 2 bases outside the gene matches. The length of the CDR3 is 14 residues. Looked up from germline, CDR1 is MNHEY and CDR2 is SMNVEV (reference sequence). The CDR3 bases are TGTGCCAGCAGTGGACTAGCGGGTAACAATGAGCAGTTCTTC. It yields the protein CASSGLAGNNEQFF.